This TCR beta chain came from a study of CD8+CD57+ T cells in acquired aplastic anemia. Study in general: CD4+ and CD8+ cells, once sorted, gave DNA averaging approximately 3 ug.

CDR1 and CDR2 (germline): LNHDA, SQIVND (reference sequence). The CDR3 extends over 12 amino acids. A single count supports this clonotype. A junction boundary mismatches the germline segment, possibly from a read error. Genomic DNA served as template for TCR beta VDJ and CDR3 profiling. TCRdb independently ran MiXCR on the reads; one entry per CDR3 protein. This sample carries 150,000 to 200,000 distinct CDR3 sequences, 50% to 75% of them seen once, and the ten largest clones take 40% to 55%. The specimen sequenced was sorted CD4+, CD8+, or CD8+CD57+ T cells (not recorded which) from PBMCs. The sequence came from a human donor with severe aplastic anemia or a healthy control (not recorded which). The rearrangement uses TRBV19 and TRBJ1-2; TRBD1 aligns across 8 bases. The CDR3 DNA reads TGTGCCAGCGGGACAGGTACCTCTGCGGGGGTCTTC. Its protein product is CASGTGTSAGVF.